This is a list of T cell receptor beta chains from one sample in a study of Graves' ophthalmopathy and Graves' hyperthyroidism. Each CDR3 protein gets one entry after TCRdb re-called the multiplex PCR reads with MiXCR. The table lists about 400,000 distinct CDR3 sequences, 15% to 17% of them singletons. The sequenced material came from peripheral blood. The receptor source for this set is a young woman with stable Graves' hyperthyroidism. Each CDR3 is given with its conserved first and last residue. Fields, in order: J gene, V gene, clone size, D gene, CDR3 protein, CDR3 DNA. The D gene is left open where the match is weak. The size of a clone is reported for some rows only, either as once, few or many, or as a class for expanded clones.

>TRBJ2-2|TRBV29-1|many|TRBD1
CSVADRKNTGELFF
TGCAGCGTAGCGGACAGGAAGAACACCGGGGAGCTGTTTTTT
>TRBJ1-5|TRBV12-3/TRBV12-4|many|.
CASSPGLPLGDSNQPQHF
TGTGCCAGCAGTCCAGGCCTACCCCTAGGGGATAGCAATCAGCCCCAGCATTTT
>TRBJ1-5|TRBV6-1|few|.
CASSLSAGPQHF
TGTGCCAGCAGCCTCTCGGCTGGACCCCAGCATTTT
>TRBJ1-5|TRBV9|many|.
CASSVGRGFDQPQHF
TGTGCCAGCAGCGTAGGGCGAGGTTTCGACCAGCCCCAGCATTTT
>TRBJ2-7|TRBV11-2|many|TRBD1
CASSEDRASSYEQYF
TGTGCCAGCAGCGAGGACAGGGCGAGCTCCTACGAGCAGTACTTC
>TRBJ2-5|TRBV11-2|.|TRBD2
CASSLPGTSGARQKTQYF
TGTGCCAGCAGCCTCCCAGGGACTAGCGGGGCCCGGCAAAAGACCCAGTACTTC
>TRBJ1-2|TRBV7-9|few|.
CASSLTRALIF
TGTGCCAGCAGCTTAACCCGGGCTCTAATCTTC
>TRBJ1-1|TRBV12-3/TRBV12-4|.|.
CASSFIDRHTEAFF
TGTGCCAGCAGTTTCATCGACAGACACACTGAAGCTTTCTTT
>TRBJ2-2|TRBV9|many|.
CASSAPPSGGYTGELFF
TGTGCCAGCAGCGCTCCCCCCTCCGGTGGTTATACCGGGGAGCTGTTTTTT
>TRBJ1-2|TRBV6-2/TRBV6-3|many|.
CASKSTNYGYTF
TGTGCCAGCAAGTCGACAAACTATGGCTACACCTTC
>TRBJ1-1|TRBV12-5|many|TRBD1
CASGLPLQGGRAFF
TGTGCTAGTGGTTTGCCTTTACAGGGGGGCAGGGCTTTCTTT